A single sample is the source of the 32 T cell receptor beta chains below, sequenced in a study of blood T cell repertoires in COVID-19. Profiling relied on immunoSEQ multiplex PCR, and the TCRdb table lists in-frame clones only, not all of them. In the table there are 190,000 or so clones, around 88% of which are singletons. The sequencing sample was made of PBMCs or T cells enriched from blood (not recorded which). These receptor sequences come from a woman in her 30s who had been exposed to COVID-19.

The CDR3: CASKPDRASSSGANVLTF. CDR3 DNA: TGTGCCAGCAAACCCGACAGGGCCTCAAGCTCTGGGGCCAACGTCCTGACTTTC. The chain uses TRBV27 and TRBJ2-6; TRBD1 matches 7 bases. The CDR3 has 18 amino acids. V trimming: 7 bases; J trimming: 0 bases; junction bases outside the gene matches: 12. Germline CDR1 reads MNHEY; CDR2 reads SMNVEV (reference sequence).

The CDR3 reads CASSGLSSETQYF. DNA of the CDR3: TGTGCCAGCAGTGGACTCAGCAGCGAGACCCAGTACTTC. V and J are TRBV2 and TRBJ2-5, with D uncertain. The CDR3 is 13 residues long. V was pared by 4 bases and J by 5 bases, with 11 bases between. In germline, CDR1 is SNHLY, CDR2 FYNNEI.

CDR3 sequence (DNA): TGTGCCAGCAGCCCTCGACAGAATTCACCCCTCCACTTT. Translation: CASSPRQNSPLHF. The gene calls are TRBV7-6 and TRBJ1-6; TRBD1 is a possible D gene (5 bases). The V and J ends lost 5 bases and 7 bases respectively, with 9 bases between them. CDR1 and CDR2 from the germline V gene are SGHVS and FNYEAQ. This CDR3 has 13 amino acids. Full variable domain (rest looked up from reference TRBV7-6 and TRBJ1-6): GAGVSQSPRYKVTKRGQDVALRCDPISGHVSLYWYRQALGQGPEFLTYFNYEAQQDKSGLPNDRFSAERPEGSISTLTIQRTEQRDSAMYRCASSPRQNSPLHFGNGTRLTVT.

CDR3 nucleotide sequence: TGTGCCAGCAGTGACCGGGACACCCTCTGGGGGGAGACCCAGTACTTC. It translates to CASSDRDTLWGETQYF. The chain links TRBV2 to TRBJ2-5, with a tentative D call TRBD1 (6 bases). Germline CDR1 is SNHLY and CDR2 is FYNNEI. The V end was cut by 3 bases, the J end by 5 bases, with 19 bases between. This CDR3 region has 16 residues.

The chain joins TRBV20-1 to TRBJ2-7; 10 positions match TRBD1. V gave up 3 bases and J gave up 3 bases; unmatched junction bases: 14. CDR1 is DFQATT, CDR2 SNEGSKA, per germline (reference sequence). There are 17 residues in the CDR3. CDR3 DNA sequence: TGCAGTGCTAGTACGACAGGGGGCGTTGGACCTAACTACGAGCAGTACTTC. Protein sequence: CSASTTGGVGPNYEQYF.

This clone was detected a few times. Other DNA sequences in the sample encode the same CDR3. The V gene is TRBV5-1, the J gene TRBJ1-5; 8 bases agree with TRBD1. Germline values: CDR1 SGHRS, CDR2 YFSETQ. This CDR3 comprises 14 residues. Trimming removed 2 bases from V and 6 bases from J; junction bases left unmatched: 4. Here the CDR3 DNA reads TGCGCCAGCAGCTTAGGGACAGGTGGTCAGCCCCAGCATTTT. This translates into CASSLGTGGQPQHF.

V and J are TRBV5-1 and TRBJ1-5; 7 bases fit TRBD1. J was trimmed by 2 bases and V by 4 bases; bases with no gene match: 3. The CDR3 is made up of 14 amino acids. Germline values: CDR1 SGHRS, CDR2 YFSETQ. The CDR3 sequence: CASSAGGGNQPQHF. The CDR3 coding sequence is TGCGCCAGCAGCGCAGGGGGAGGCAATCAGCCCCAGCATTTT.

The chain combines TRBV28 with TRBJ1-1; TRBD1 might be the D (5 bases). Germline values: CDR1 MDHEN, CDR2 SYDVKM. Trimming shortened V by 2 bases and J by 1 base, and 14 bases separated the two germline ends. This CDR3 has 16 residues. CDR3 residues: CASSLGGKVRNTEAFF. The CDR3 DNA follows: TGTGCCAGCAGTTTAGGGGGGAAGGTGAGGAACACTGAAGCTTTCTTT. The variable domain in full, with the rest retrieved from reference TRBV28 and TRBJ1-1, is DVKVTQSSRYLVKRTGEKVFLECVQDMDHENMFWYRQDPGLGLRLIYFSYDVKMKEKGDIPEGYSVSREKKERFSLILESASTNQTSMYLCASSLGGKVRNTEAFFGQGTRLTVV.

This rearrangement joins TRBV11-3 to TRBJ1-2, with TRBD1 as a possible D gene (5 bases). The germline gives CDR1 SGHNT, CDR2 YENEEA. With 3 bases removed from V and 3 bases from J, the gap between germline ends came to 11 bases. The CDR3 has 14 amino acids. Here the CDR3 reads CASSFGRDDYGYTF. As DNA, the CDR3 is TGTGCCAGCAGCTTTGGGCGGGACGACTATGGCTACACCTTC. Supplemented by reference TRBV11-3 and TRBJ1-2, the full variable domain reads EAGVVQSPRYKIIEKKQPVAFWCNPISGHNTLYWYLQNLGQGPELLIRYENEEAVDDSQLPKDRFSAERLKGVDSTLKIQPAELGDSAVYLCASSFGRDDYGYTFGSGTRLTVV.

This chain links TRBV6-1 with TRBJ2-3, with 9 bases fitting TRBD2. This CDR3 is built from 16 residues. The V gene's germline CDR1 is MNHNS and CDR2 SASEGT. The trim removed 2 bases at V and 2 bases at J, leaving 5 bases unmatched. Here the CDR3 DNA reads TGTGCCAGCAGTGAATTTCGCGGGGGGGCCACAGATACGCAGTATTTT. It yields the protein CASSEFRGGATDTQYF.

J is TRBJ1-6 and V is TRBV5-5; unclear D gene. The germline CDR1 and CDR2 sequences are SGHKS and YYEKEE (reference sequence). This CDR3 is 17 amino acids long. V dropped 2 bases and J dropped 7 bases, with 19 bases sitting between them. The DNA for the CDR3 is TGTGCCAGCAGCTTCCTTCCTGGAAGGAGTTTGAATTCACCCCTCCACTTT. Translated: CASSFLPGRSLNSPLHF.

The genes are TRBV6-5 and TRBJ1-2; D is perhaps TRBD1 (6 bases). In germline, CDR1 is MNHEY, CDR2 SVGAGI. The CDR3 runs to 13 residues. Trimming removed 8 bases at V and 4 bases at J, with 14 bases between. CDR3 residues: CASVQGGAYGYTF. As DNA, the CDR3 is TGTGCCAGCGTACAAGGGGGGGCCTATGGCTACACCTTC.

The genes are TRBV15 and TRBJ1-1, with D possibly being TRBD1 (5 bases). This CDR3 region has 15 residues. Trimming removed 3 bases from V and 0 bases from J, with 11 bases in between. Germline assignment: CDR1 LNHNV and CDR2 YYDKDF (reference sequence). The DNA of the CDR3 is TGTGCCACCAGCAGCAACAGGCTAATGAACACTGAAGCTTTCTTT. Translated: CATSSNRLMNTEAFF.

CDR3 loop: CASSGRINEKLFF. The CDR3 DNA reads TGTGCCAGCAGCGGTAGAATCAATGAAAAACTGTTTTTT. The chain combines TRBV5-6 with TRBJ1-4, with D uncertain. This CDR3 comprises 13 residues. Germline CDR1 SGHDT, CDR2 YYEEEE. Trimming took off 4 bases at V and 5 bases at J, with 9 bases between the two ends.

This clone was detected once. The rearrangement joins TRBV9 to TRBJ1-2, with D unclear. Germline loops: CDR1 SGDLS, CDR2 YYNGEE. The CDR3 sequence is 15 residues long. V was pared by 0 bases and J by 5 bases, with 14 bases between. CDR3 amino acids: CASSVDMGAWYGYTF. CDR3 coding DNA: TGTGCCAGCAGCGTAGATATGGGCGCGTGGTATGGCTACACCTTC.

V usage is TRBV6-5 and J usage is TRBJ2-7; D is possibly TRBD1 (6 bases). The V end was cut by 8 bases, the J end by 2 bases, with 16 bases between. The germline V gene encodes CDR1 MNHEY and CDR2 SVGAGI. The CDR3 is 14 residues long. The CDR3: CASGTRANPYEQYF. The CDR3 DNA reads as TGTGCCAGCGGGACACGGGCAAATCCCTACGAGCAGTACTTC.

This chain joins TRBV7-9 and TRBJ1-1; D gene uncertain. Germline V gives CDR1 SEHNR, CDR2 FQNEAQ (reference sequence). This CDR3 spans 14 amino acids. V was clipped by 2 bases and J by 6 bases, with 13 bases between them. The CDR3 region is CASSLQSGLAEAFF. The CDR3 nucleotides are TGTGCCAGCAGCTTACAGTCCGGGTTGGCTGAAGCTTTCTTT. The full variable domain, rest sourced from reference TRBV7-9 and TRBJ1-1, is DTGVSQNPRHKITKRGQNVTFRCDPISEHNRLYWYRQTLGQGPEFLTYFQNEAQLEKSRLLSDRFSAERPKGSFSTLEIQRTEQGDSAMYLCASSLQSGLAEAFFGQGTRLTVV.

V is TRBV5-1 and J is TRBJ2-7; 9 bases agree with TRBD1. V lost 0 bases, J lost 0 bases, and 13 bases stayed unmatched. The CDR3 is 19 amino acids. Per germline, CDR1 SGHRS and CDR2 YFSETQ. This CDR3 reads CASSLAGTGYQGLSYEQYF. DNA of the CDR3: TGCGCCAGCAGCTTGGCCGGGACAGGGTACCAGGGGCTCTCCTACGAGCAGTACTTC.

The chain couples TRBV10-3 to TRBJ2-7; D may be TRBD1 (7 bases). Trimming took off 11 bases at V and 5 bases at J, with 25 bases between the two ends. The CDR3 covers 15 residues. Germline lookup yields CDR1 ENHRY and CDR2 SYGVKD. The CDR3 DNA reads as TGTGCCTCGTTTGAGCGGGCAGGGGGGTATAACGAGCAGTACTTC. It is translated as CASFERAGGYNEQYF.

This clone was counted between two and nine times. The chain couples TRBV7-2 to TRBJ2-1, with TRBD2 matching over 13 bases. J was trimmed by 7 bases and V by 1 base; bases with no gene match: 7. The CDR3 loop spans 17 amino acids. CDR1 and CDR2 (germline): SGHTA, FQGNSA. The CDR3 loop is CASSLVSTSGGGNEQFF. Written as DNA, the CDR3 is TGTGCCAGCAGCTTAGTCAGCACTAGCGGGGGGGGGAATGAGCAGTTCTTC.

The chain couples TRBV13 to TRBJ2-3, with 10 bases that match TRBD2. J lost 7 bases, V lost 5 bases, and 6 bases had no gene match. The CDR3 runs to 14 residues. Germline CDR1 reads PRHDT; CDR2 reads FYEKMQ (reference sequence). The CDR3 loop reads CASSLSGGFHTQYF. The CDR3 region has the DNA TGTGCCAGCAGCCTTAGCGGGGGGTTCCATACGCAGTATTTT.

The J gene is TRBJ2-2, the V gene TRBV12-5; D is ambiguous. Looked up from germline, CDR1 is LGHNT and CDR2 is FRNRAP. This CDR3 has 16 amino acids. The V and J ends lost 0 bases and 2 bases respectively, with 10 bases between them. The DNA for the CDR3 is TGTGCTAGTGGTTTGGTACCCCAGGCAAACACCGGGGAGCTGTTTTTT. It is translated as CASGLVPQANTGELFF.

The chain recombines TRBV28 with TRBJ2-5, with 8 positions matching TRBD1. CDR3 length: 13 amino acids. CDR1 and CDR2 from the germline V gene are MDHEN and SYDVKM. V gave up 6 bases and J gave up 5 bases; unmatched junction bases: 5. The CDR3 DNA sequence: TGTGCCAGCAGAGTTCAGGGGGCGGAGACCCAGTACTTC. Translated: CASRVQGAETQYF.

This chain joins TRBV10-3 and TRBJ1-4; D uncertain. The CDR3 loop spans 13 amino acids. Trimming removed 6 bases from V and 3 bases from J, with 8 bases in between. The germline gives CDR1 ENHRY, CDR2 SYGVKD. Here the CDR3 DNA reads TGTGCCATCAGGGGAGGGCCTAATGAAAAACTGTTTTTT. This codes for CAIRGGPNEKLFF.

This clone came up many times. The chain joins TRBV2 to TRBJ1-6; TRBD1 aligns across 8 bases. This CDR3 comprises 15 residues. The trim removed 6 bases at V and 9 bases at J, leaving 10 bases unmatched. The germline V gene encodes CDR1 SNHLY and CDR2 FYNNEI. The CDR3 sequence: CASRSGQGFVSPLHF. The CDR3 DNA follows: TGTGCCAGCAGATCCGGACAGGGTTTTGTTTCACCCCTCCACTTT.

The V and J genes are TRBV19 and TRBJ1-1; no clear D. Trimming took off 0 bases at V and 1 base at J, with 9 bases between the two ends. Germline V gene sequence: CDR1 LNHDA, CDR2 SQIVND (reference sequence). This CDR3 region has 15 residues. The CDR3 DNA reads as TGTGCCAGTAGTATAGAGCTCCGAGGGAACACTGAAGCTTTCTTT. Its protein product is CASSIELRGNTEAFF.

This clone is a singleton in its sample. CDR3: CASSFGTSGATDTQYF. DNA for the CDR3: TGTGCCAGCTCTTTTGGGACTAGCGGGGCCACAGATACGCAGTATTTT. The V and J genes are TRBV18 and TRBJ2-3; 13 bases are shared with TRBD2. The CDR3 consists of 16 residues. In germline, CDR1 is KGHSH, CDR2 LQKENI. J was trimmed by 2 bases and V by 6 bases; bases with no gene match: 5.

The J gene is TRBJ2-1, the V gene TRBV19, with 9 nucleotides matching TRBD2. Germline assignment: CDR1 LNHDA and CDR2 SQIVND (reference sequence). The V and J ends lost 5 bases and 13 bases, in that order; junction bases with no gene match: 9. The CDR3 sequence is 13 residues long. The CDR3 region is CASSYPLGTSQFF. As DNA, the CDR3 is TGTGCCAGTAGTTATCCCCTCGGGACTAGCCAGTTCTTC.

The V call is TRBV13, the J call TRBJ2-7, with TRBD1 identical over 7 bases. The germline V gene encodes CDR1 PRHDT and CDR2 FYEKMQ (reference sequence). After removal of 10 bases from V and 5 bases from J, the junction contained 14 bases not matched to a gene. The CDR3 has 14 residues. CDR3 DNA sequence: TGTGCCACCACACCTTCCAGGGGGAAGGACGAGCAGTACTTC. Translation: CATTPSRGKDEQYF.

CDR3 in DNA: TGTGCCGCAGGAAAAACGGGACACTCTTTTGGGGCCAACGTCCTGACTTTC. It is translated as CAAGKTGHSFGANVLTF. The rearrangement uses TRBV30 and TRBJ2-6, with D tentatively TRBD1 (6 bases). The CDR3 contains 17 residues. Germline-derived CDR1 and CDR2 are GTSNPN and SVGIG (reference sequence). V dropped 8 bases and J dropped 3 bases, with 23 bases sitting between them.

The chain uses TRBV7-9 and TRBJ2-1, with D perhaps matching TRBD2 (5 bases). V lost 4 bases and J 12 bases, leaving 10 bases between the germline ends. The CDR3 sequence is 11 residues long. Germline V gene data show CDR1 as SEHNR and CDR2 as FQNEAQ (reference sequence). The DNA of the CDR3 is TGTGCCAGCAGCTCGGGATCACCGCAGTTCTTC. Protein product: CASSSGSPQFF.

The CDR3 loop is CASSGRTDSGNTIYF. CDR3 coding DNA: TGTGCCAGCTCGGGAAGGACAGACTCTGGAAACACCATATATTTT. The chain is built from TRBV18 and TRBJ1-3; the D gene is possibly TRBD1 (6 bases). This CDR3 region has 15 residues. V lost 6 bases and J 0 bases, leaving 12 bases between the germline ends. The V gene's germline CDR1 is KGHSH and CDR2 LQKENI.